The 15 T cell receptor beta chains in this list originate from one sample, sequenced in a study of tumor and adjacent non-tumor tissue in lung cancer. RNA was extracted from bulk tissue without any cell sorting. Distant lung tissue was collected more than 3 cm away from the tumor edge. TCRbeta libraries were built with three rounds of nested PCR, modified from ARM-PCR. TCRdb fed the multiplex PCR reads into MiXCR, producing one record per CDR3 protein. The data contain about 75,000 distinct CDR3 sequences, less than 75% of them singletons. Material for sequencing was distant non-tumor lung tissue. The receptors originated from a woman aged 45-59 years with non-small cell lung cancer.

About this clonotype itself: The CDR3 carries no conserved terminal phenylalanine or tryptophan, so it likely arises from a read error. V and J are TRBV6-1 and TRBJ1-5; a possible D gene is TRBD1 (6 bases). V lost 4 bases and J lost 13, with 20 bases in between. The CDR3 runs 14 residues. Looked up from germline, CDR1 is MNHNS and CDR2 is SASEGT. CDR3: CASSAKGDNQLQHL. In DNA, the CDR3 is TGTGCCAGCAGTGCAAAGGGGGACAATCAGCTTCAGCATTTA.

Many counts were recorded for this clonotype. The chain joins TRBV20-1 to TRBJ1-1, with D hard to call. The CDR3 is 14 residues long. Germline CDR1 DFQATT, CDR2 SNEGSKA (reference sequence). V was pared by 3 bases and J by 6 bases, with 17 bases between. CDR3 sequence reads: CSARTPGRGSEAFF. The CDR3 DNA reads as TGCAGTGCTAGGACTCCGGGTAGAGGGTCTGAAGCTTTCTTT.

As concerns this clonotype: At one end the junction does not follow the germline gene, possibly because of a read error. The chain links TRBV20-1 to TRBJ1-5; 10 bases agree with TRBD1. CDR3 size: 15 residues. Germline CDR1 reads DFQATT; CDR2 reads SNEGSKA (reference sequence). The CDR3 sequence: CSAPPGQGPDRPQHF. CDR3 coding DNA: TGCAGTGCCCCCCCGGGACAGGGGCCAGATCGGCCCCAACATTTT.

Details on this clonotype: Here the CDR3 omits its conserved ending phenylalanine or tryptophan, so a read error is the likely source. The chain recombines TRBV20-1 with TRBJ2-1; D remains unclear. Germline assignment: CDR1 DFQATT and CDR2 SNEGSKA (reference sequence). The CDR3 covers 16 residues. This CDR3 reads CSAADGSRWGYNEQFL. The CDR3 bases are TGCAGTGCTGCTGACGGTTCTAGATGGGGTTACAATGAACAGTTCCTC.

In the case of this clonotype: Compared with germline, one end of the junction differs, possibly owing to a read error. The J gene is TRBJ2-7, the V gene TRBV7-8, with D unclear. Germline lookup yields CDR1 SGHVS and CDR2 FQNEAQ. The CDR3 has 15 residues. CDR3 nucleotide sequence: TGTGCCATCAGCCCAAACGGACGTCACTCCTACGAGCAGTACTTC. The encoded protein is CAISPNGRHSYEQYF.

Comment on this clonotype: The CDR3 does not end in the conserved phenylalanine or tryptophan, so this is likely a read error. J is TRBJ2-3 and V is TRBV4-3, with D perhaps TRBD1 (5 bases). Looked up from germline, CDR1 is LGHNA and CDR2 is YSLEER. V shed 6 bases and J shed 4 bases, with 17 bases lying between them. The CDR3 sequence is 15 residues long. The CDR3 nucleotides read TGCGCCAGCAGTCGGACATGGGGCGAAGCAGATACGCAGTATTTA. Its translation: CASSRTWGEADTQYL.

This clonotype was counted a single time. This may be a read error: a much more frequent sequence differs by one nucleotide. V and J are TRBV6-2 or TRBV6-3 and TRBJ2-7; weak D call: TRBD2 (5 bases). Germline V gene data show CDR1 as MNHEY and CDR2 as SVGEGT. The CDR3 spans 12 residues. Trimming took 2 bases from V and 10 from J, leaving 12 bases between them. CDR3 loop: CASSYGPEDQYF. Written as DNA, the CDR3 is TGTGCCAGCAGTTACGGGCCGGAGGATCAGTACTTC.

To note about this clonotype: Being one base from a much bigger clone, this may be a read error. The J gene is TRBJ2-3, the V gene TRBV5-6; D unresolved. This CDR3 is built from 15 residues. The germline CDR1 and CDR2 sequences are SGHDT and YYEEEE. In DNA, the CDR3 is TGTGCCAGCAGCCCTCGAGGCGAGTGGTCAGATATGCAGTATTTT. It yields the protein CASSPRGEWSDMQYF.

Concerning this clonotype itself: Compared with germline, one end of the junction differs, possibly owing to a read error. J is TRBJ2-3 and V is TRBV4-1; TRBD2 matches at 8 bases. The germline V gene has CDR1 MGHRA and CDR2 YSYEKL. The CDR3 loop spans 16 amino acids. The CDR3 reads CASNNQREYGTDMQYF. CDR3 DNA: TGCGCCAGCAACAACCAGCGGGAGTACGGCACAGATATGCAGTATTTT.

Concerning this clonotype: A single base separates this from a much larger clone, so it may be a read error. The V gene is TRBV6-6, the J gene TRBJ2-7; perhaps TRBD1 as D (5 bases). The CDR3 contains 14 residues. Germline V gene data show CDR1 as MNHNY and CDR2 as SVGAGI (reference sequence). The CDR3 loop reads CASSPQSGLYEHYF. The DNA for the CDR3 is TGTGCCAGCAGTCCCCAGTCAGGGCTCTACGAGCACTACTTC.

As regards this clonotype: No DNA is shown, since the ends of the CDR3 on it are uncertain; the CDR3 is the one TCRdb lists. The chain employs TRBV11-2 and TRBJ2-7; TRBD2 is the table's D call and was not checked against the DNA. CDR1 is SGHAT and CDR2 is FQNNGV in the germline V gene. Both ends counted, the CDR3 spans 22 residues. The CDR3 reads CASSFYICSASPTSGSPYEQYF.

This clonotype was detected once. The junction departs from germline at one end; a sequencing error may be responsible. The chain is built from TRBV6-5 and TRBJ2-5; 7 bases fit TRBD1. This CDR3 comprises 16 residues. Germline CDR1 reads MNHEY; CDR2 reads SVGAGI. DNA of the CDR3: TGTGTCAGCAGTTTGCGACAGGGCGAGGGGCAAGAGACCCAGTACTTC. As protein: CVSSLRQGEGQETQYF.

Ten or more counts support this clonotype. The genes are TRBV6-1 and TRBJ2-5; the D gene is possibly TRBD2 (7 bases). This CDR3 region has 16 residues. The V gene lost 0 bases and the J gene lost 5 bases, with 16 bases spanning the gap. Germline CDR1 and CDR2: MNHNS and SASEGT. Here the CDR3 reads CASSEAGQGRGETQYF. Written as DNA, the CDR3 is TGTGCCAGCAGTGAAGCTGGGCAGGGGCGGGGGGAGACCCAGTACTTC.

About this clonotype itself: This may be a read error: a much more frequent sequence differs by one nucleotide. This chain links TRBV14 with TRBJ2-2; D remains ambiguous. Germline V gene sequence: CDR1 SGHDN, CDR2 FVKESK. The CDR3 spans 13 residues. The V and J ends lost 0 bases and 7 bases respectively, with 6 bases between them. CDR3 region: CASSQDRSGELFF. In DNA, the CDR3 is TGTGCCAGCAGCCAAGATCGGAGCGGGGAGCTGTTTTTT.

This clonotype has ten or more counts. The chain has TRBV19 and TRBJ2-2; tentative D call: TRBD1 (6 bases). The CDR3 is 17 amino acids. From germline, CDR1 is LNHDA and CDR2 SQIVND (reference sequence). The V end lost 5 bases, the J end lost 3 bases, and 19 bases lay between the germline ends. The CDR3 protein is CASSPTNRAVDTGELFF. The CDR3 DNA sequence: TGTGCCAGTAGTCCAACCAACAGGGCGGTGGACACCGGGGAGCTGTTTTTT.